This is a list of T cell receptor beta chains from one sample in a study of T cells in Graves' hyperthyroidism and ophthalmopathy. TCRdb itself ran the multiplex PCR reads through MiXCR, one entry per CDR3 protein. The sample yields some 550,000 distinct CDR3 sequences, around 20% seen once. Sequencing input: blood. The source of these receptors is a young man with Graves' hyperthyroidism. Both conserved end residues are part of each CDR3. Fields, in order: CDR3 protein, CDR3 DNA, clone size, J gene, D gene, V gene. The D gene is left open where the match is weak. The size field is filled for only some rows; it gives once, few, many or a size class.

CSVEEGPKETQYF | TGCAGCGTTGAAGAGGGGCCTAAAGAGACCCAGTACTTC | many | TRBJ2-5 | - | TRBV29-1
CASSQGDRSTDTQYF | TGCGCCAGCAGCCAGGGGGACAGAAGCACAGATACGCAGTATTTT | few | TRBJ2-3 | TRBD1 | TRBV4-1
CASRGTLRGYGYTF | TGTGCCAGCCGTGGGACATTACGGGGCTATGGCTACACCTTC | - | TRBJ1-2 | - | TRBV28
CASSHRGAGSNQPQHF | TGTGCCAGCAGTCACAGGGGTGCGGGGAGCAATCAGCCCCAGCATTTT | - | TRBJ1-5 | TRBD1 | TRBV12-3/TRBV12-4
CASSDGAGSQETQYF | TGTGCCAGCAGTGATGGAGCGGGGTCCCAAGAGACCCAGTACTTC | - | TRBJ2-5 | TRBD2 | TRBV6-1
CAGSLDRDSPGANVLTF | TGTGCCGGTAGCCTGGACAGGGATAGTCCTGGGGCCAACGTCCTGACTTTC | - | TRBJ2-6 | TRBD1 | TRBV19
CASSSSGGASTDTQYF | TGTGCCAGCAGCTCTAGCGGGGGAGCTAGCACAGATACGCAGTATTTT | - | TRBJ2-3 | TRBD2 | TRBV7-8
CASIPGGSRSYEQYF | TGTGCCAGCATCCCCGGGGGCAGCCGCTCCTACGAGCAGTACTTC | - | TRBJ2-7 | - | TRBV6-1
CASRRDRINTGELFF | TGTGCCAGCAGACGAGACAGAATAAACACCGGGGAGCTGTTTTTT | - | TRBJ2-2 | - | TRBV7-2
CASSFGGRISYEQYF | TGTGCCAGCAGTTTTGGGGGGCGCATCTCCTACGAGCAGTACTTC | - | TRBJ2-7 | - | TRBV28
CASTGQGGTGELFF | TGTGCCAGCACCGGGCAGGGTGGAACCGGGGAGCTGTTTTTT | - | TRBJ2-2 | - | TRBV19
CASSGGPRAFF | TGTGCCAGCAGTGGGGGACCGAGGGCTTTCTTT | many | TRBJ1-1 | - | TRBV12-3/TRBV12-4
CASSRYKSQEHSYEQYF | TGTGCCAGCAGCCGCTACAAATCTCAGGAGCACTCCTACGAGCAGTACTTC | few | TRBJ2-7 | - | TRBV5-6
CASSRRQGQNTEAFF | TGTGCCAGCAGTCGTCGACAGGGGCAGAACACTGAAGCTTTCTTT | many | TRBJ1-1 | TRBD1 | TRBV6-1
CASSLMSSLEAFF | TGTGCCAGCAGTTTAATGAGCTCGCTCGAAGCTTTCTTT | many | TRBJ1-1 | - | TRBV12-3/TRBV12-4
CASSSNRGGYEQYF | TGTGCCAGCAGCTCGAATCGGGGCGGCTACGAGCAGTACTTC | many | TRBJ2-7 | - | TRBV11-2
CASSTEEGTNEAFF | TGTGCCAGCAGTACGGAGGAGGGGACGAATGAAGCTTTCTTT | - | TRBJ1-1 | - | TRBV12-3/TRBV12-4
CSAREKRDRGLDEQYF | TGCAGTGCTAGAGAAAAACGGGACAGGGGGCTAGACGAGCAGTACTTC | many | TRBJ2-7 | TRBD1 | TRBV20-1
CASNPAAGATGELFF | TGCGCCAGCAACCCAGCGGCAGGGGCTACCGGGGAGCTGTTTTTT | many | TRBJ2-2 | - | TRBV5-1
CASRPPGGHYEQYF | TGCGCCAGCAGGCCCCCTGGGGGGCACTACGAGCAGTACTTC | few | TRBJ2-7 | - | TRBV5-1
CASSELDSNTEAFF | TGTGCCAGCAGTGAGTTAGACTCTAACACTGAAGCTTTCTTT | many | TRBJ1-1 | - | TRBV6-1
CASRHFRDGHGTQYF | TGTGCCAGCAGACACTTCAGGGACGGTCATGGGACCCAGTACTTC | many | TRBJ2-5 | - | TRBV6-1
CASSSPGQSLPQHF | TGTGCCAGCAGCAGCCCGGGACAGAGTTTGCCCCAGCATTTT | many | TRBJ1-5 | TRBD1 | TRBV3-1
CSTRQANTIYF | TGCAGTACCCGACAGGCAAACACCATATATTTT | - | TRBJ1-3 | - | TRBV20-1
CATSRDRVLSRNTIYF | TGTGCCACCAGCAGAGACAGGGTGTTGTCGAGAAACACCATATATTTT | many | TRBJ1-3 | - | TRBV15
CASSVIRDRSYEQYF | TGTGCCAGCAGTGTCATACGGGACAGGTCCTACGAGCAGTACTTC | - | TRBJ2-7 | TRBD1 | TRBV6-1
CASSHVSVNYGYTF | TGTGCCAGCAGTCACGTAAGCGTTAACTATGGCTACACCTTC | many | TRBJ1-2 | - | TRBV6-5
CASSHPMGGQGGDTEAFF | TGCGCCAGCAGCCATCCTATGGGGGGTCAGGGAGGAGACACTGAAGCTTTCTTT | - | TRBJ1-1 | - | TRBV4-1
CASSLAPKVGTGDYEQYF | TGTGCCAGCAGCTTAGCTCCGAAAGTCGGGACAGGGGATTACGAGCAGTACTTC | - | TRBJ2-7 | TRBD1 | TRBV7-8
CASSQEPSGGSSYEQYF | TGCGCCAGCAGCCAAGAGCCTAGCGGGGGCTCATCCTACGAGCAGTACTTC | few | TRBJ2-7 | TRBD2 | TRBV4-1
CSARALTVKNTEAFF | TGCAGTGCTAGAGCCTTGACAGTTAAGAACACTGAAGCTTTCTTT | - | TRBJ1-1 | - | TRBV20-1
CASSSQRNTEAFF | TGTGCCAGCAGTTCACAGAGGAACACTGAAGCTTTCTTT | many | TRBJ1-1 | - | TRBV12-3/TRBV12-4
CASSLGPGNTEAFF | TGTGCCAGCAGCCTGGGACCGGGGAACACTGAAGCTTTCTTT | many | TRBJ1-1 | - | TRBV5-1
CAISEGDASEQYF | TGTGCCATCAGTGAGGGGGACGCCTCCGAGCAGTACTTC | many | TRBJ2-7 | - | TRBV10-3
CASSLRVEDTEAFF | TGCGCCAGCAGCTTGAGGGTTGAGGACACTGAAGCTTTCTTT | many | TRBJ1-1 | - | TRBV5-1
CATSEGRGQAEGNEQYF | TGTGCCACCAGTGAGGGCCGGGGACAGGCCGAAGGTAACGAGCAGTACTTC | - | TRBJ2-7 | TRBD1 | TRBV24-1
CASSLPETRGIYGYTF | TGTGCCAGCAGTCTCCCCGAAACGAGAGGGATCTATGGTTACACCTTC | - | TRBJ1-2 | - | TRBV28
CASSQKPNRGGQPQHF | TGCGCCAGCAGCCAAAAACCTAACAGGGGAGGTCAGCCCCAGCATTTT | - | TRBJ1-5 | TRBD1 | TRBV4-1
CASSRQVSSYEQYF | TGTGCCAGCAGCCGACAGGTGAGCTCCTACGAGCAGTACTTC | many | TRBJ2-7 | - | TRBV11-2
CASRQLRGRRANVLTF | TGTGCCAGCAGACAACTCAGGGGCCGGCGGGCCAACGTCCTGACTTTC | - | TRBJ2-6 | - | TRBV11-2
CASSFSWAVHNLTF | TGCGCCAGCAGCTTTAGTTGGGCAGTACATAATTTGACTTTC | - | TRBJ2-6 | - | TRBV5-1
CPDLPGTELGGYTF | TGTCCTGACCTTCCGGGGACGGAGCTCGGGGGCTACACCTTC | many | TRBJ1-2 | - | TRBV30
CSVEDPATRGLAKNIQYF | TGCAGCGTTGAAGATCCAGCTACCCGCGGTTTAGCCAAAAACATTCAGTACTTC | many | TRBJ2-4 | - | TRBV29-1
CASSLLAGIETQYF | TGTGCCAGCAGTTTACTAGCGGGGATAGAGACCCAGTACTTC | many | TRBJ2-5 | TRBD2 | TRBV6-5
CSAHALNQPQHF | TGCAGTGCTCACGCCCTCAATCAGCCCCAGCATTTT | many | TRBJ1-5 | - | TRBV20-1
CASSLQGNIGYTF | TGTGCCAGCAGTTTACAGGGGAATATTGGCTACACCTTC | many | TRBJ1-2 | - | TRBV12-3/TRBV12-4
CASDGTGNLLDYGYTF | TGTGCCAGCGACGGGACAGGCAACCTCCTGGACTATGGCTACACCTTC | many | TRBJ1-2 | TRBD1 | TRBV6-5
CASSITGATGELFF | TGTGCCAGTAGTATTACAGGGGCCACCGGGGAGCTGTTTTTT | few | TRBJ2-2 | TRBD1 | TRBV19
CASSETGRNQPQHF | TGTGCCAGCAGTGAAACAGGGCGCAATCAGCCCCAGCATTTT | many | TRBJ1-5 | - | TRBV2
CASSFLHSNQPQHF | TGTGCCAGCAGTTTTCTCCATAGCAATCAGCCCCAGCATTTT | many | TRBJ1-5 | - | TRBV28
CASMKGVAKNIQYF | TGTGCCAGCATGAAGGGGGTGGCCAAAAACATTCAGTACTTC | many | TRBJ2-4 | - | TRBV6-1
CASTPTPGLASLEGYEQYF | TGTGCCAGCACCCCAACCCCGGGACTAGCGTCCTTAGAAGGGTACGAGCAGTACTTC | few | TRBJ2-7 | TRBD2 | TRBV28
CASAATGSSF | TGTGCCAGCGCCGCGACAGGGTCGTCCTTC | many | TRBJ2-7 | TRBD1 | TRBV2
CATAKQDSYEQYF | TGTGCCACCGCAAAACAGGACTCCTACGAGCAGTACTTC | many | TRBJ2-7 | - | TRBV24-1
CASGYSGGNGYTF | TGTGCCAGCGGGTACTCAGGGGGGAATGGCTACACCTTC | - | TRBJ1-2 | TRBD1 | TRBV27
CATKGRLGGYTF | TGTGCCACAAAGGGACGGCTGGGTGGCTACACCTTC | many | TRBJ1-2 | - | TRBV24-1
CASSPRTYTEAFF | TGTGCCAGCTCACCACGCACCTACACTGAAGCTTTCTTT | many | TRBJ1-1 | - | TRBV18